This T cell receptor beta chain was obtained from a study of blood T cell repertoires in COVID-19. Study in general: There were acute and convalescent COVID-19 samples, and they came from the United States, Italy and Spain. PBMCs, B-cell-depleted T cells, or T cells provided the cDNA or gDNA that made up the material.

In the source study's methods: Scientists estimated how many nucleated cells there were by amplifying reference gene primers. The protocol was immunoSEQ multiplex PCR, while the TCRdb copy is restricted to in-frame clones and leaves out a portion. V and J calls and clone size come straight from that table; D and trimming were deduced from the DNA. Among 40,000 to 45,000 clones, 89% were seen once, and the ten largest hold less than 7%. V dropped 0 bases and J dropped 4 bases, with 8 bases sitting between them. Germline CDR1 reads MGHRA; CDR2 reads YSYEKL. This CDR3 contains 14 residues. V is TRBV4-1 and J is TRBJ2-3; D is ambiguous. Sequenced input: peripheral blood. The receptor was derived from a human donor in a cohort sampled during active COVID-19. In DNA form, the CDR3 reads TGCGCCAGCAGCCAAGATGTGGTAGCAGATACGCAGTATTTT. It yields the protein CASSQDVVADTQYF.